A selection of T cell receptor beta chains follows, all from one sample in a study of blood T cells in healthy people across ages. TCRdb re-analysed the 5' RACE reads in MiXCR, keeping a single row per CDR3 protein. Here the sample spans fewer than 2,000,000 distinct CDR3 sequences, approximately 32% being singletons. Specimen: blood. These receptor sequences come from a young woman in good health. Both conserved end residues are part of each CDR3. Each record gives: CDR3 protein, D gene, V gene. D genes are given only for firm matches.

cdr3_aa: CASKPTAGGQQETQYF
d_call: TRBD2
v_call: TRBV6-6

cdr3_aa: CASSFPGGQETQYF
d_call: .
v_call: TRBV28

cdr3_aa: CASSWKDAQYF
d_call: .
v_call: TRBV2

cdr3_aa: CASSKNTLAGVDNEQFF
d_call: TRBD2
v_call: TRBV7-9

cdr3_aa: CSASPPSGGSIDSTDTQYF
d_call: TRBD2
v_call: TRBV20-1

cdr3_aa: CASSFRTSGSYNEQFF
d_call: TRBD2
v_call: TRBV12-3/TRBV12-4

cdr3_aa: CTSSLWGLDTQYF
d_call: .
v_call: TRBV7-9

cdr3_aa: CSARALLAGVEQFF
d_call: TRBD2
v_call: TRBV20-1

cdr3_aa: CASSFELSGVPYEQFF
d_call: .
v_call: TRBV5-1

cdr3_aa: CASSPTGQGLSYEQYF
d_call: TRBD1
v_call: TRBV27

cdr3_aa: CASSDGPRVTLPDERYF
d_call: .
v_call: TRBV25-1

cdr3_aa: CASSLLGLGQPQHF
d_call: .
v_call: TRBV7-3

cdr3_aa: CASGLGSGTAQETQYF
d_call: .
v_call: TRBV12-5

cdr3_aa: CASSQDEWDYNEQFF
d_call: .
v_call: TRBV4-1

cdr3_aa: CAWARGERAYEQYF
d_call: .
v_call: TRBV30

cdr3_aa: CSVGKAQETQYF
d_call: .
v_call: TRBV29-1

cdr3_aa: CASSLAGGTVDEQFF
d_call: TRBD2
v_call: TRBV7-2

cdr3_aa: CASSTSRYGLSNTQYF
d_call: .
v_call: TRBV9

cdr3_aa: CASGGANYGYTF
d_call: .
v_call: TRBV9

cdr3_aa: CASSRHVAKGTDTQYF
d_call: .
v_call: TRBV7-9

cdr3_aa: CASSKRSRLDSGETQYF
d_call: .
v_call: TRBV27

cdr3_aa: CASTGTSGYSSYEQYF
d_call: TRBD2
v_call: TRBV10-2

cdr3_aa: CSVKQGGTEAFF
d_call: .
v_call: TRBV29-1

cdr3_aa: CASSLVPGDHGYTF
d_call: .
v_call: TRBV5-1

cdr3_aa: CDSSLDQGTYEQYF
d_call: .
v_call: TRBV5-1

cdr3_aa: CSAREGTGAEKLFF
d_call: TRBD1
v_call: TRBV20-1

cdr3_aa: CSLEGGEYQETQYF
d_call: .
v_call: TRBV20-1

cdr3_aa: CASSADAQPQHF
d_call: .
v_call: TRBV2

cdr3_aa: CASSRNRGGSDTQYF
d_call: .
v_call: TRBV4-1

cdr3_aa: CSVFRTGAYEQYF
d_call: TRBD1
v_call: TRBV29-1

cdr3_aa: CASSWSDRVAGYTF
d_call: TRBD1
v_call: TRBV5-1

cdr3_aa: CSATSSQRGRPGSYEQYF
d_call: .
v_call: TRBV20-1

cdr3_aa: CASSPKSGPIRETQYF
d_call: .
v_call: TRBV18

cdr3_aa: CASTKGGGGPNEQFF
d_call: .
v_call: TRBV9

cdr3_aa: CASSMGQGSSYEQYF
d_call: TRBD1
v_call: TRBV19

cdr3_aa: CAWSRLGGQYF
d_call: .
v_call: TRBV30

cdr3_aa: CANSLATTGYNEQFF
d_call: .
v_call: TRBV12-3/TRBV12-4

cdr3_aa: CSASSVAGSKDTQYF
d_call: .
v_call: TRBV20-1

cdr3_aa: CASSLRQGSSGNTIYF
d_call: .
v_call: TRBV5-1

cdr3_aa: CASRLGQIYGYTF
d_call: TRBD1
v_call: TRBV6-1

cdr3_aa: CSARRLAFTDTQYF
d_call: TRBD2
v_call: TRBV20-1

cdr3_aa: CASSRNVGVYGYTF
d_call: .
v_call: TRBV6-2/TRBV6-3

cdr3_aa: CASSHGTVLSYEQYF
d_call: TRBD1
v_call: TRBV4-1

cdr3_aa: CASRDEMNTEAFF
d_call: .
v_call: TRBV25-1

cdr3_aa: CASSFVLANEQFF
d_call: .
v_call: TRBV28

cdr3_aa: CASSYSRDRVHEQFF
d_call: TRBD1
v_call: TRBV6-5

cdr3_aa: CSARDSPSGGPYEQYF
d_call: TRBD2
v_call: TRBV20-1

cdr3_aa: CASREQGSGYEQYF
d_call: TRBD1
v_call: TRBV6-5

cdr3_aa: CASSLQGGDTEAFF
d_call: .
v_call: TRBV7-9

cdr3_aa: CAWSAPLAGGRNEQYF
d_call: TRBD2
v_call: TRBV30

cdr3_aa: CASSSAPEAEVDTQYF
d_call: .
v_call: TRBV12-3/TRBV12-4

cdr3_aa: CSVEEGAGLAYNEQFF
d_call: TRBD2
v_call: TRBV29-1

cdr3_aa: CAITDYNEQFF
d_call: .
v_call: TRBV6-1

cdr3_aa: CASSQGDWETQYF
d_call: .
v_call: TRBV3-1

cdr3_aa: CASSVRGTERYGYTF
d_call: TRBD1
v_call: TRBV9

cdr3_aa: CAISEGAGGLADTQYF
d_call: TRBD2
v_call: TRBV10-3

cdr3_aa: CASSPFREGVNNEQFF
d_call: .
v_call: TRBV28

cdr3_aa: CAIRDKTSSDTQYF
d_call: TRBD2
v_call: TRBV10-3

cdr3_aa: CASSLFSSGYSYEQYF
d_call: TRBD2
v_call: TRBV3-1